This T cell receptor (beta chain) emerged from a study of shared clonotypes between healthy human individuals. Study-wide findings and caveats: Among the subsets, naive ones generally showed larger estimated richness than memory ones. Having only a few donors restricted how much genetic and exposure-history diversity was captured.

V was trimmed by 0 bases and J by 4 bases, leaving 17 bases between them. The germline CDR1 and CDR2 sequences are SGDLS and YYNGEE. The CDR3 is 17 amino acids. This clone was recorded once. Its matching antigen is unknown. Sequencing was performed with immunoSEQ multiplex PCR; in TCRdb, only in-frame clones are kept and a portion is missing. The repertoire holds 2 million to 2.5 million clones, with around 95% as singletons. The rearrangement links TRBV9 to TRBJ2-1; perhaps TRBD2 as D (6 bases). This receptor was identified in a man in his late teens or twenties in good health. Input material: naive CD4+ T cells sorted from blood. Noted subset: CD45RA+ positively selected. DNA of the CDR3: TGTGCCAGCAGCGTAGAAACTGGCGGGATAGGGTACAATGAGCAGTTCTTC. This encodes CASSVETGGIGYNEQFF.